The T cell receptor beta chain under discussion was sequenced for a study of T cells in localized non-small cell lung cancer (dated by TCRdb to 2018 to 2020). In the study overall: The study examined T cell repertoires in a few hundred patients with early-stage NSCLC and compared tumors with uninvolved tumor-adjacent lungs. The cohort was made up of 200 to 250 treatment-naive NSCLC patients whose localized lung tumors had been resected. The mean age of the NSCLC patients was roughly 63 years, with about 130 men and 110 or so women.

At diagnosis, tumor, uninvolved tumor-adjacent lung and peripheral blood were collected and then preserved as a mix of FFPE and fresh-frozen material. For TCR repertoire profiling, blood samples were analyzed in the form of peripheral blood mononuclear cells. Overall study outcomes, separate from this receptor: Because the study design was exploratory, TCR variables were selected using unadjusted p-values without false-discovery rate correction. Because multi-region sequencing of the tumors was not done, intratumor heterogeneity could not be ruled out. Higher blood T cell density associated with longer overall survival, while higher adjacent-lung clonality associated with shorter survival. Uninvolved tumor-adjacent lung showed the highest T cell clonality, higher than tumor, which suggests more focused antigenic responses in the uninvolved tumor-adjacent lung. Of the top 100 tumor clones, a median of approximately 60 were detected in paired uninvolved adjacent lung; roughly 29 were also among that lung's top 100.

Inclusive of the bounding cysteine and phenylalanine, the CDR3 is 15 residues long. Here the CDR3 DNA is all that survives: 45 bases in frame from base 1. Trimmed from V: 0 bases; trimmed from J: 10 bases; junction bases lacking a gene match: 9. CDR1 and CDR2 are drawn from the germline V gene: SGHRS, YFSETQ. The immunoSEQ Assay was used to sequence TCR beta CDR3 regions from DNA. Per the original workflow: To compute T cell density, TCR beta template counts were normalized to usable DNA, which was estimated by amplifying housekeeping genes. The preseqR package was used to estimate richness by extrapolating to 400,000 templates for PBMC samples and to 120,000 templates for tissue samples. Clonality was calculated as one minus Pielou's evenness. Differential abundance testing on productive amino-acid clonotypes, with a minimum total count of 5 and an alpha of 0.1, was used to identify tissue-enriched TCRs. The Jaccard Index and the Morisita Overlap Index were used to measure how much the repertoires overlapped between compartments. GLIPH grouped TCR beta CDR3s together with public tetramer-defined viral CDR3s, and a viral motif had to include at least three viral sequences and also show V-gene enrichment. TCRdb mirrors the immuneACCESS table, restricted to in-frame sequences. Some clones are absent from its copies; in checked studies, under half trace to an unresolved V gene, and the reason for the others is unknown. From that table come the V and J calls and clone size; the DNA was used to work out D and trimming. Within this sample are almost 30,000 clones, with around 90% of them counted one time only. 10% to 15% of the sample lies in the top ten.

On this clone itself: This receptor's antigen is unknown. There are no base qualities to consult, and no much larger clone falls within one base.

The chain employs TRBV5-1 and TRBJ2-5, and TRBD2 matches 10 of the central bases. The sample was peripheral blood, taken before any cancer treatment. The TCR sequence derives from a female donor over 55 with stage III squamous cell lung carcinoma. The DNA sequence reads TGCGCCAGCAGCTTGGTACTAGCGGGGTCCCGGGACCAGTACTTC. Its translation reads: CASSLVLAGSRDQYF.